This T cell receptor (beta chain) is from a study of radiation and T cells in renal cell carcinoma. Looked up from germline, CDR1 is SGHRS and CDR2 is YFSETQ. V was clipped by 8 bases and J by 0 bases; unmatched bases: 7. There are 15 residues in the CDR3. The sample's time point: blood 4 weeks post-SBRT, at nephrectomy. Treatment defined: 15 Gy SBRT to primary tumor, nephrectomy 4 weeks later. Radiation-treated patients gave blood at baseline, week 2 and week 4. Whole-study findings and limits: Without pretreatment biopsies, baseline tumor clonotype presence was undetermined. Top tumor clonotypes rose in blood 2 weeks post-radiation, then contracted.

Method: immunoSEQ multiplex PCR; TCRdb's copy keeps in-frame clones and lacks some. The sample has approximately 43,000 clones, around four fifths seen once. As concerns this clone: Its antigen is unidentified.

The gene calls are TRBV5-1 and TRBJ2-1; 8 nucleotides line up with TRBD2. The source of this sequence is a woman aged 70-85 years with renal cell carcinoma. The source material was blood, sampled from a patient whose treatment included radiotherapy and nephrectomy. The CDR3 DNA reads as TGCGCCAGTCAACTAGCGGTCAGCTCCTACAATGAGCAGTTCTTC. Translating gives CASQLAVSSYNEQFF.